The next 6 T cell receptor beta chains were all read from a single sample in a study of shared clonotypes between healthy human individuals. The naive CD8 fraction comprised CD45RO-negative cells positively selected for CCR7 and excluded terminally differentiated effector memory CD45RA+ cells. TCRdb's copy holds only in-frame clones and misses some; the assay was immunoSEQ multiplex PCR. This repertoire shows about 2.2 million clones, just under 95% found once; its top ten account for around 1.7%. Sequencing input: naive CD8+ T cells from PBMCs. These receptor sequences come from a man aged 18-30 years in good health. Some clones in this sample may be carry-over from other donors' samples.

This sequence joins TRBV27 and TRBJ2-7, with TRBD2 matching 8 bases. Unmatched junction bases numbered 8, after V lost 5 bases and J lost 2 bases. The CDR3 has 15 amino acids. Germline V gene data show CDR1 as MNHEY and CDR2 as SMNVEV (reference sequence). The CDR3 region has the DNA TGTGCCAGCAGTCCCGGGGGAGCGGGAGCCTACGAGCAGTACTTC. This gives the protein CASSPGGAGAYEQYF.

CDR3 in DNA: TGTGCCAGCAGCCAAGGGGCCCTCCTCTCCTACAATGAGCAGTTCTTC. Translation gives CASSQGALLSYNEQFF. The rearrangement links TRBV4-2 to TRBJ2-1; D is uncertain. The CDR3 loop spans 16 amino acids. With 1 base removed from V and 0 bases from J, the gap between germline ends came to 10 bases. Per the germline V gene, CDR1 is LGHNA and CDR2 is YNFKEQ.

The chain employs TRBV7-2 and TRBJ1-2; D unclear. Germline CDR1 reads SGHTA; CDR2 reads FQGNSA. Deletions cut 3 bases from V and 4 bases from J, with 15 bases between. The CDR3 has 15 residues. The CDR3 sequence: CASSLDPRTRYGYTF. In DNA form, the CDR3 reads TGTGCCAGCAGCTTGGACCCCAGGACCCGCTATGGCTACACCTTC. Full variable domain (rest looked up from reference TRBV7-2 and TRBJ1-2): GAGVSQSPSNKVTEKGKDVELRCDPISGHTALYWYRQSLGQGLEFLIYFQGNSAPDKSGLPSDRFSAERTGGSVSTLTIQRTQQEDSAVYLCASSLDPRTRYGYTFGSGTRLTVV.

The chain recombines TRBV11-2 with TRBJ1-6, with TRBD1 identical over 8 bases. The V gene's germline CDR1 is SGHAT and CDR2 FQNNGV. The CDR3 length is 14 residues. V lost 5 bases to trimming and J lost 5 bases; unmatched junction nucleotides: 2. CDR3 bases: TGTGCCAGCAGCCGGACAGGGAATAATTCACCCCTCCACTTT. It is translated as CASSRTGNNSPLHF.

The chain is built from TRBV27 and TRBJ1-5; 9 positions agree with TRBD1. V gave up 6 bases and J gave up 9 bases; unmatched junction bases: 9. The germline V gene has CDR1 MNHEY and CDR2 SMNVEV (reference sequence). The CDR3 covers 14 residues. CDR3 nucleotide sequence: TGTGCCAGCAGCCCAGGGACAGGGATCGTGCCCCAGCATTTT. Protein product: CASSPGTGIVPQHF.

The chain links TRBV29-1 to TRBJ2-5; D tentatively fits TRBD1 or TRBD2 (5 bases each). The J call may be faulty, since TRBJ2-7 better matches the DNA end. The length of the CDR3 is 11 residues. The germline gives CDR1 SQVTM, CDR2 ANQGSEA. The CDR3 coding sequence is TGCAGCGTTGTCGGGGACGGCGAGCAGTACTTC. This codes for CSVVGDGEQYF.